Detailed here is one T cell receptor beta chain. This record comes from a study of blood T cell repertoires in COVID-19. The overall study: Nucleic acid was either cDNA or gDNA, and it came from T cells, B-cell-depleted T cells, or PBMCs.

Sequencing used immunoSEQ multiplex PCR; TCRdb keeps in-frame clones, though not all of them. The repertoire holds about 54,000 clones, with 82% as singletons. Germline V gene lookup returns CDR1 LNHDA and CDR2 SQIVND (reference sequence). The CDR3 spans 14 residues. J lost 0 bases, V lost 6 bases, and 2 bases had no gene match. The TCR was taken from a human donor in a cohort sampled during active or convalescent COVID-19. J is TRBJ2-1 and V is TRBV19, with TRBD2 identical over 7 bases. Sequencing was performed on peripheral blood. CDR3 nucleotide sequence: TGTGCCAGTAGGCGGGGGAGCTCCTACAATGAGCAGTTCTTC. Translation: CASRRGSSYNEQFF.